The 18 T cell receptor beta chains in this list originate from one sample, sequenced in a study of post-analysis software for immune sequencing data. Points from the study as a whole: Elevated frequency relative to controls characterized several TRBV segments in patients, TRBV5-6, TRBV5-1 and TRBV20-1 among them.

No antigens are known for them. cDNA libraries of TCR beta carried unique molecular identifiers. TCRdb reanalysed the PCR reads using MiXCR and keeps one entry per CDR3 protein. The table lists hundreds of thousands of distinct CDR3 sequences, around 53% of them singletons. What was sequenced was blood. The receptors originated from a girl aged 10 to 17 with multiple sclerosis.

The chain recombines TRBV20-1 with TRBJ2-7; D is ambiguous. With 6 bases removed from V and 6 bases from J, the gap between germline ends came to 18 bases. Germline-derived CDR1 and CDR2 are DFQATT and SNEGSKA (reference sequence). This CDR3 has 13 amino acids. In DNA, the CDR3 is TGCAGTGCAGCTGGTCCGGGTCGTACCGAGCAGTACTTC. This codes for CSAAGPGRTEQYF.

This clonotype was counted only a few times. The chain joins TRBV10-3 to TRBJ2-5, with TRBD1 matching over 7 bases. With 5 bases clipped from V and 2 bases from J, the junction kept 8 bases outside the gene matches. Germline V CDR1 and CDR2: ENHRY, SYGVKD. The CDR3 sequence is 15 residues long. The CDR3: CAISHQHRGQETQYF. DNA of the CDR3: TGTGCCATCAGTCATCAGCACAGGGGACAAGAGACCCAGTACTTC.

There are a few counts of this clonotype. The J gene is TRBJ2-7, the V gene TRBV7-2; tentatively, D is TRBD1 or TRBD2 (5 bases each). This CDR3 has 15 residues. With 5 bases removed from V and 2 bases from J, the gap between germline ends came to 16 bases. CDR1 and CDR2 from the germline V gene are SGHTA and FQGNSA. CDR3 sequence (DNA): TGTGCCAGCAGCCGGGGCGGGCCAGGGACCTACGAGCAGTACTTC. Protein product: CASSRGGPGTYEQYF.

This clonotype occurred a few times. The genes are TRBV27 and TRBJ2-2, with 12 bases that match TRBD2. V dropped 4 bases and J dropped 6; count of bases not matched to a gene: 3. Germline CDR1 is MNHEY and CDR2 is SMNVEV (reference sequence). CDR3 length: 15 amino acids. CDR3 coding DNA: TGTGCCAGCAGTTCTAGCGGGGGGGCGGCCGGGGAGCTGTTTTTT. It translates to CASSSSGGAAGELFF.

This clonotype occurred once. The chain couples TRBV7-9 to TRBJ2-3; D may be TRBD2 (6 bases). V lost 5 bases and J lost 0, with 18 bases in between. Germline CDR1 and CDR2: SEHNR and FQNEAQ (reference sequence). This CDR3 contains 17 residues. The chain's CDR3 is CASSPGRGRTSTDTQYF. The DNA of the CDR3 is TGTGCCAGCAGCCCCGGTCGGGGGAGGACTAGCACAGATACGCAGTATTTT.

The rearrangement uses TRBV5-1 and TRBJ2-7; 9 nucleotides line up with TRBD2. The J call may not be correct, given that the DNA end is closer to TRBJ2-1. The germline V gene has CDR1 SGHRS and CDR2 YFSETQ. This CDR3 contains 15 residues. CDR3 region: CASSLGLANDNEQFF. CDR3 nucleotides: TGCGCCAGCAGCTTAGGACTAGCGAATGACAATGAGCAGTTCTTC.

J is TRBJ1-4 and V is TRBV12-3 or TRBV12-4; D might be TRBD1 (5 bases). This CDR3 region has 15 residues. Trimming left V 4 bases short and J 8 bases short, with 17 bases between. CDR3 loop: CASSWRGPTQEKLFF. The CDR3 nucleotides are TGTGCCAGCAGTTGGCGGGGACCGACTCAGGAAAAACTGTTTTTT.

The V and J genes are TRBV7-9 and TRBJ2-1, with D perhaps TRBD2 (6 bases). The germline V and J ends were trimmed by 5 bases and 6 bases, with 20 bases remaining between them. Germline V gives CDR1 SEHNR, CDR2 FQNEAQ (reference sequence). The CDR3 has 16 amino acids. The CDR3 DNA reads TGTGCCAGCAGCAACCTAGCTGTACTGGGAGGCAATGAGCAGTTCTTC. It encodes CASSNLAVLGGNEQFF.

The V and J genes are TRBV12-3 or TRBV12-4 and TRBJ1-1; a weak D match, TRBD1 (6 bases). V shed 4 bases and J shed 5 bases, with 14 bases lying between them. The CDR3 has 14 residues. CDR3 DNA sequence: TGTGCCAGCAGTTGGTCAGGGGCAGGGACTGAAGCTTTCTTT. Protein sequence: CASSWSGAGTEAFF.

A note on this clonotype: Germline and junction disagree at one end, which may indicate a read error. The chain joins TRBV7-3 to TRBJ1-2; possible D gene TRBD1, 5 bases. The CDR3 has 13 residues. CDR1 is SGHTA, CDR2 FQGTGA, per germline. The chain's CDR3 is CASSFRDGYGYTF. The CDR3 nucleotides are TGCGCCAGCAGTTTTCGGGACGGATATGGCTACACCTTC.

The J gene is TRBJ2-7, the V gene TRBV6-6; D is perhaps TRBD1 (7 bases). Germline CDR1 reads MNHNY; CDR2 reads SVGAGI (reference sequence). The CDR3 extends over 16 amino acids. V was shortened by 10 bases and J by 3 bases, with 25 bases between the two germline ends. The CDR3 reads CATKGADPKGGYEQYF. CDR3 nucleotides: TGTGCCACCAAGGGGGCAGACCCCAAGGGGGGCTACGAGCAGTACTTC.

This clonotype has just a few counts. The chain uses TRBV10-3 and TRBJ2-7; tentatively, D is TRBD1 or TRBD2 (5 bases each). This CDR3 is built from 15 residues. Germline CDR1 reads ENHRY; CDR2 reads SYGVKD. Trimming shortened V by 5 bases and J by 2 bases, and 16 bases separated the two germline ends. CDR3 protein: CAISNPGTTPYEQYF. The CDR3 region has the DNA TGTGCCATCAGTAACCCCGGGACCACCCCCTACGAGCAGTACTTC.

The V call is TRBV6-6, the J call TRBJ2-2; no definite D call. Germline V lookup: CDR1 MNHNY, CDR2 SVGAGI (reference sequence). This CDR3 has 14 residues. Trimming removed 8 bases from V and 4 bases from J, with 14 bases in between. The CDR3 DNA reads TGTGCCAGCGGCCTCGGGTTGAGCACCGGGGAGCTGTTTTTT. Its protein product is CASGLGLSTGELFF.

This clonotype was picked up one time. The genes are TRBV5-1 and TRBJ2-4; D remains ambiguous. TRBJ2-7 explains the end of the DNA better; the J call may be wrong. The CDR3 extends over 15 amino acids. Germline assignment: CDR1 SGHRS and CDR2 YFSETQ. This chain's CDR3 is CASSLLGVRSYEQYF. DNA of the CDR3: TGCGCCAGCAGCTTACTTGGGGTGCGCTCCTACGAGCAGTACTTC.

The chain carries TRBV12-3 or TRBV12-4 and TRBJ2-1; no reliable D call. Gene TRBJ2-5 matches the end of the DNA better, so the J call may be wrong. The CDR3 length is 14 residues. For the CDR3, the DNA is TGTGCCAGCAGCCCAAGGAGAGGTGGACAGACCCAGTACTTC. Its translation is CASSPRRGGQTQYF.

The chain links TRBV20-1 to TRBJ1-2; 7 positions agree with TRBD1. Germline V gene data show CDR1 as DFQATT and CDR2 as SNEGSKA (reference sequence). CDR3 size: 13 residues. Trimming took 3 bases from V and 6 from J; bases not matched to a gene: 7. The CDR3 DNA sequence: TGCAGTGCTAGCGACGTGGGACAGAATGGCTACACCTTC. Protein sequence: CSASDVGQNGYTF.

The chain joins TRBV7-9 to TRBJ2-7; 8 bases are shared with TRBD1. The CDR3 runs to 14 residues. Germline CDR1 reads SEHNR; CDR2 reads FQNEAQ (reference sequence). Trimming cost V 4 bases and J 4 bases; bases outside gene matches: 6. CDR3 protein: CASSWDRMGYEQYF. DNA for the CDR3: TGTGCCAGCAGCTGGGACAGGATGGGATACGAGCAGTACTTC.

The chain couples TRBV7-2 to TRBJ1-2; 12 bases are shared with TRBD1. The CDR3 contains 17 residues. Trimming cost V 0 bases and J 5 bases; bases outside gene matches: 7. Germline V gives CDR1 SGHTA, CDR2 FQGNSA. The CDR3 region is CASSLAGTGGAEYGYTF. In DNA, the CDR3 is TGTGCCAGCAGCTTAGCAGGGACAGGGGGCGCAGAGTATGGCTACACCTTC.